The rows below give T cell receptor beta chains drawn from one sample of a study of blood T cell repertoires in COVID-19. Using immunoSEQ multiplex PCR, the repertoire was profiled, and TCRdb retains in-frame clones only, with some absent. In the table there are 140,000 to 150,000 clones, around 90% of which are singletons. Sequencing was carried out using peripheral blood. Every receptor here comes from a woman aged 45-65 years with acute or convalescent COVID-19. Each CDR3 is given with its conserved first and last residue. The order of the fields is V gene, clone size, J gene, D gene, CDR3 DNA, CDR3 protein. The D gene is left open where the match is weak. Rows give clone size only sometimes, using once, few, many, or a class for an expanded clone.

>TRBV20-1|.|TRBJ1-1|.
TGCAGTGCTAGTAGTCCGTATAGCGGAGCTTTCTTT
CSASSPYSGAFF
>TRBV5-5|.|TRBJ1-6|TRBD1
TGTGCCAGCAGCTGGGGGGACAGGACCAATTCACCCCTCCACTTT
CASSWGDRTNSPLHF
>TRBV28|once|TRBJ2-1|.
TGTGCCAGCAGTTTCCCCGGAGGGGTCATTGAGCAGTTCTTC
CASSFPGGVIEQFF
>TRBV6-5|.|TRBJ2-7|.
TGTGCCAGCAGCCGGACAGAAGCCTACGAGCAGTACTTC
CASSRTEAYEQYF
>TRBV6-1|.|TRBJ1-6|.
TGTGCCAGCAGTGAACAGAGGCAGAGCTCCTATAATTCACCCCTCCACTTT
CASSEQRQSSYNSPLHF
>TRBV7-8|.|TRBJ2-7|TRBD1
TGTGCCAGCAGTTTTACCCGGGACAGCTTCCACGAGCAGTACTTC
CASSFTRDSFHEQYF
>TRBV5-1|.|TRBJ1-2|.
TGCGCCAGCAGCCAACAGGGATATACTAACTATGGCTACACCTTC
CASSQQGYTNYGYTF
>TRBV5-1|.|TRBJ2-5|.
TGCGCCAGCAGCTCAGGACAGCCCCAAGAGACCCAGTACTTC
CASSSGQPQETQYF
>TRBV7-2|once|TRBJ2-3|.
TGTGCCAGCAGCACAGGGTATCCAGATACGCAGTATTTT
CASSTGYPDTQYF
>TRBV5-5|.|TRBJ2-2|.
TGTGCCAGCAGCCTAGACCAAGGGGAGCTGTTTTTT
CASSLDQGELFF